Below are 20 T cell receptor beta chains sequenced from a single sample in a study of blood T cell repertoires in COVID-19. Produced via immunoSEQ multiplex PCR; TCRdb's table is partial and in-frame only. The sample contains some 200,000 clones, roughly nine tenths of which appear only once. The specimen sequenced was PBMCs or T cells enriched from blood (not recorded which). The origin of the receptors is a young woman in a cohort exposed to, infected with or recovered from COVID-19 (not recorded which).

This clone has just a few counts. Distinct nucleotide sequences in the sample also encode this CDR3. The gene calls are TRBV7-9 and TRBJ2-1, with D perhaps matching TRBD1 (5 bases). Looked up from germline, CDR1 is SEHNR and CDR2 is FQNEAQ (reference sequence). The V end lost 1 base, the J end lost 0 bases, and 7 bases lay between the germline ends. The CDR3 consists of 15 residues. CDR3 sequence: CASSLGTSSYNEQFF. The CDR3 region has the DNA TGTGCCAGCAGCTTAGGGACATCCTCCTACAATGAGCAGTTCTTC.

The genes are TRBV2 and TRBJ1-3; no firm D call. CDR1 and CDR2 (germline): SNHLY, FYNNEI. Trimming pared 2 bases from V and 0 bases from J, leaving 8 bases between. CDR3 length: 15 amino acids. CDR3 nucleotides: TGTGCCAGCAGTGAAACTGTGAGCTCTGGAAACACCATATATTTT. This translates into CASSETVSSGNTIYF.

The CDR3 DNA reads as TGTGCTAGTGGTAACCGGGAAGCGGAGTATGGCTACACCTTC. Translation: CASGNREAEYGYTF. This sequence joins TRBV12-5 and TRBJ1-2, with unresolved D. CDR1 is LGHNT and CDR2 is FRNRAP in the germline V gene. The CDR3 has 14 amino acids. V was cut by 5 bases and J by 5 bases, with 15 bases left in between.

The V and J genes are TRBV6-5 and TRBJ2-7; 7 bases fit TRBD1. The V segment lost 0 bases and the J segment 2 bases; nucleotides outside the gene matches: 4. The germline gives CDR1 MNHEY, CDR2 SVGAGI. This CDR3 comprises 15 residues. The DNA of the CDR3 is TGTGCCAGCAGTTACTCAGGGACAGACCCCTACGAGCAGTACTTC. It is translated as CASSYSGTDPYEQYF.

The chain employs TRBV7-9 and TRBJ1-2, with a possible D match to TRBD1 (5 bases). The CDR3 has 15 residues. Germline CDR1 and CDR2: SEHNR and FQNEAQ (reference sequence). Trimming left V 4 bases short and J 12 bases short, with 24 bases between. The CDR3 spells CASSSDTVLHSLDTF. The DNA of the CDR3 is TGTGCCAGCAGCTCGGACACCGTTTTACACTCTTTAGACACCTTC.

The chain uses TRBV29-1 and TRBJ1-1; tentative D call: TRBD1 (6 bases). Per the germline V gene, CDR1 is SQVTM and CDR2 is ANQGSEA. V was trimmed by 5 bases and J by 1 base, leaving 11 bases between them. The CDR3 extends over 13 amino acids. CDR3: CSVTGSGNTEAFF. The DNA for the CDR3 is TGCAGCGTTACAGGGTCTGGGAACACTGAAGCTTTCTTT.

This clone was picked up one time. The rearrangement uses TRBV4-2 and TRBJ2-1, with TRBD2 identical over 8 bases. The CDR3 runs 16 residues. Germline values: CDR1 LGHNA, CDR2 YNFKEQ. After removal of 4 bases from V and 5 bases from J, the junction contained 10 bases not matched to a gene. This CDR3 is CASSRNAGGVDNEQFF. The CDR3 DNA follows: TGTGCCAGCAGCCGAAACGCGGGGGGCGTGGACAATGAGCAGTTCTTC.

This clone appeared a single time. The chain employs TRBV28 and TRBJ1-4; D might be TRBD1 (6 bases). The ends were cut back, 6 bases at V and 8 bases at J, with 19 bases in the middle. The V gene's germline CDR1 is MDHEN and CDR2 SYDVKM. This CDR3 has 15 amino acids. In DNA form, the CDR3 reads TGTGCCAGCAGGCCGCCGGGACATGGGGGCGAAAAACTGTTTTTT. It translates to CASRPPGHGGEKLFF. Supplemented by reference TRBV28 and TRBJ1-4, the full variable domain reads DVKVTQSSRYLVKRTGEKVFLECVQDMDHENMFWYRQDPGLGLRLIYFSYDVKMKEKGDIPEGYSVSREKKERFSLILESASTNQTSMYLCASRPPGHGGEKLFFGSGTQLSVL.

This chain connects TRBV2 to TRBJ1-1; D is ambiguous. This CDR3 contains 12 residues. CDR1 SNHLY and CDR2 FYNNEI come from the germline V gene. The V end lost 2 bases, the J end lost 5 bases, and 6 bases lay between the germline ends. CDR3 sequence: CASSERGTEAFF. The CDR3 DNA reads as TGTGCCAGCAGTGAACGGGGAACTGAAGCTTTCTTT.

The chain uses TRBV5-1 and TRBJ2-3; 8 bases fit TRBD2. V lost 4 bases to trimming and J lost 6 bases; unmatched junction nucleotides: 13. The CDR3 totals 16 residues. Germline-derived CDR1 and CDR2 are SGHRS and YFSETQ. CDR3 bases: TGCGCCAGCAGCGGCGGGGGGCCAGGGCTTGGCGATACGCAGTATTTT. Its protein is CASSGGGPGLGDTQYF. The full variable domain, in which reference TRBV5-1 and TRBJ2-3 provide the parts outside the CDR3, is KAGVTQTPRYLIKTRGQQVTLSCSPISGHRSVSWYQQTPGQGLQFLFEYFSETQRNKGNFPGRFSGRQFSNSRSEMNVSTLELGDSALYLCASSGGGPGLGDTQYFGPGTRLTVL.

As DNA, the CDR3 is TGTGCCAGCAGTGAAGGTAGTAGCAATCAGCCCCAGCATTTT. Translating gives CASSEGSSNQPQHF. This chain connects TRBV6-1 to TRBJ1-5, with D hard to call. The ends were cut back, 1 base at V and 0 bases at J, with 4 bases in the middle. The germline CDR1 and CDR2 sequences are MNHNS and SASEGT. CDR3 length equals 14 residues.

The V call is TRBV28, the J call TRBJ2-1, with D possibly being TRBD2 (6 bases). V lost 6 bases and J lost 14, with 17 bases in between. CDR3 length: 12 amino acids. Germline V lookup: CDR1 MDHEN, CDR2 SYDVKM. This CDR3 is CASSSNLRGEFF. The CDR3 bases are TGTGCCAGCAGCTCAAATCTGCGCGGGGAGTTCTTC.

In this sample, this clone turned up a few times. The V call is TRBV11-2, the J call TRBJ2-1; tentatively, D is TRBD1 (6 bases). Germline CDR1 SGHAT, CDR2 FQNNGV. The CDR3 is 12 amino acids. The V end was cut by 0 bases, the J end by 13 bases, with 10 bases between. Written as DNA, the CDR3 is TGTGCCAGCAGCTTAGATGCAGGGGAACAGTTCTTC. Its translation is CASSLDAGEQFF. The full variable domain, rest sourced from reference TRBV11-2 and TRBJ2-1, is EAGVAQSPRYKIIEKRQSVAFWCNPISGHATLYWYQQILGQGPKLLIQFQNNGVVDDSQLPKDRFSAERLKGVDSTLKIQPAKLEDSAVYLCASSLDAGEQFFGPGTRLTVL.

The chain links TRBV29-1 to TRBJ2-1; the match to TRBD2 covers 14 bases. CDR3 size: 16 residues. The germline CDR1 and CDR2 sequences are SQVTM and ANQGSEA. Trimming removed 3 bases from V and 5 bases from J; junction bases left unmatched: 6. The CDR3 protein is CSVDRGTSGRNNEQFF. CDR3 DNA: TGCAGCGTTGACAGGGGGACTAGCGGGAGAAACAATGAGCAGTTCTTC.

The V call is TRBV7-9, the J call TRBJ2-1, with 9 bases fitting TRBD2. The CDR3 has 17 residues. Germline CDR1 reads SEHNR; CDR2 reads FQNEAQ (reference sequence). V was pared by 4 bases and J by 5 bases, with 12 bases of the junction left unmatched. The CDR3 DNA reads TGTGCCAGCAGCTCCGCCCTTGGCGGGAGGGCTGACAATGAGCAGTTCTTC. Translation: CASSSALGGRADNEQFF. The full variable domain, rest sourced from reference TRBV7-9 and TRBJ2-1, is DTGVSQNPRHKITKRGQNVTFRCDPISEHNRLYWYRQTLGQGPEFLTYFQNEAQLEKSRLLSDRFSAERPKGSFSTLEIQRTEQGDSAMYLCASSSALGGRADNEQFFGPGTRLTVL.

The chain couples TRBV5-1 to TRBJ2-2; no clear D. The CDR3 is 13 amino acids. Per germline, CDR1 SGHRS and CDR2 YFSETQ. Trimming took off 5 bases at V and 4 bases at J, with 9 bases between the two ends. CDR3 coding DNA: TGCGCCAGCAGAACTCCACCCACCGGGGAGCTGTTTTTT. Translated, it gives CASRTPPTGELFF.

V is TRBV12-3 or TRBV12-4 and J is TRBJ1-1; D is ambiguous. Trimming took off 5 bases at V and 3 bases at J, with 10 bases between the two ends. The CDR3 extends over 13 amino acids. CDR3 protein: CASSPRRDTEAFF. DNA for the CDR3: TGTGCCAGCAGTCCCCGCCGGGACACTGAAGCTTTCTTT.

This sequence joins TRBV6-1 and TRBJ2-3; D possibly corresponds to TRBD2 (6 bases). V gave up 2 bases and J gave up 2 bases, with 17 bases separating them. Germline V gene sequence: CDR1 MNHNS, CDR2 SASEGT. The CDR3 length is 17 residues. The CDR3 loop is CASSESISGPYTDTQYF. The DNA of the CDR3 is TGTGCCAGCAGTGAATCCATCAGCGGGCCCTACACAGATACGCAGTATTTT.

The rearrangement joins TRBV6-5 to TRBJ2-1, with TRBD2 identical over 11 bases. The CDR3 loop spans 15 amino acids. Germline V CDR1 and CDR2: MNHEY, SVGAGI. V lost 4 bases and J lost 7; bases outside the gene matches: 6. The CDR3 loop is CASSWSLAGGNEQFF. The CDR3 DNA reads TGTGCCAGCAGTTGGAGCCTAGCGGGAGGAAATGAGCAGTTCTTC.

The rearrangement uses TRBV7-8 and TRBJ2-2, with D possibly TRBD2 on 6 matching bases. Germline V lookup: CDR1 SGHVS, CDR2 FQNEAQ. The V and J ends lost 9 bases and 2 bases respectively, with 10 bases between them. CDR3 length: 13 residues. CDR3 bases: TGTGCCAGTAGGGGACTCAACACCGGGGAGCTGTTTTTT. Protein sequence: CASRGLNTGELFF.